This TCR beta chain was captured in a study of control samples from healthy donors and cancer patients. Turning to this clone: Other nucleotide sequences in the sample specify the same CDR3.

Germline CDR1 MNHEY, CDR2 SVGAGI. V was trimmed by 5 bases and J by 0 bases, leaving 11 bases between them. The CDR3 contains 15 residues. Generated by immunoSEQ multiplex PCR, the TCRdb table keeps only in-frame clones and is missing some. The sample yields more than 95,000 clones, 83% seen once. The sequence came from a woman aged 45-59 years in good health. The chain recombines TRBV6-5 with TRBJ2-1, with a possible D match to TRBD1 (6 bases). The sample consisted of blood. The CDR3 bases are TGTGCCAGCAGTCCTAGGACAGTCTCCTACAATGAGCAGTTCTTC. Translation gives CASSPRTVSYNEQFF.